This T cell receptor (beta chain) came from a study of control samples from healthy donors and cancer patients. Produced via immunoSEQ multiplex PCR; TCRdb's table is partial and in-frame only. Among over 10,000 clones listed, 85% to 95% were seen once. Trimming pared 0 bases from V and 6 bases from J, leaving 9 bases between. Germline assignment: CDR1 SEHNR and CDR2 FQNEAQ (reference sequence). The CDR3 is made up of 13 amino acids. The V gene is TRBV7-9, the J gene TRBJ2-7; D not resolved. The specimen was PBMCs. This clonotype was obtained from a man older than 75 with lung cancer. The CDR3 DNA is TGTGCCAGCAGCTTAGCGGAGCTGGGCGAGCAGTACTTC. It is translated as CASSLAELGEQYF.